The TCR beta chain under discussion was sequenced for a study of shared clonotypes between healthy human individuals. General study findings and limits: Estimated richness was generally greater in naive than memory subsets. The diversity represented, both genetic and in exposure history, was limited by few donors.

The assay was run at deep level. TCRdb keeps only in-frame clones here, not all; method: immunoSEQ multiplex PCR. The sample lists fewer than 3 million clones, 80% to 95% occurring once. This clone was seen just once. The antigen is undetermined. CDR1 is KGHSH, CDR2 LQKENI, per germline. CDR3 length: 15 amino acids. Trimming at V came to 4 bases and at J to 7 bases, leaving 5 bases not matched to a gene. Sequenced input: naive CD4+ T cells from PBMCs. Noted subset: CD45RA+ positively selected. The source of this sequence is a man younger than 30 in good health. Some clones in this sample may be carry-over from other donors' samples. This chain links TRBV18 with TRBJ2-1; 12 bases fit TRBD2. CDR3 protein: CASSLRLAGDNEQFF. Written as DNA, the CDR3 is TGTGCCAGCTCACTACGACTAGCGGGGGATAATGAGCAGTTCTTC.